The present entry profiles one T cell receptor beta chain with its context. Its target is unknown. The sample originates from a study of cytomegalovirus exposure and HLA in healthy donors. At the level of the study: One earlier analysis, a look at around 170 million T cells, found fewer than 140 million unique TCR beta sequences. Notes on the study in general: In an earlier analysis, productive rearrangement rates for most beta V segments clustered near 90% or 30%.

Primers: 60 Vbeta forward and 13 Jbeta reverse. Assay used: immunoSEQ multiplex PCR; TCRdb lists only in-frame clones, some missing. Among 80,000 to 100,000 clones, roughly two thirds were seen once, and the ten largest hold 2% to 2.5%. This CDR3 has 13 residues. V was trimmed by 3 bases and J by 5 bases, leaving 12 bases between them. CDR1 is SGDLS, CDR2 YYNGEE, per germline. The rearrangement joins TRBV9 to TRBJ2-7; tentative D call: TRBD1 (6 bases). The material sequenced was PBMCs. The receptor comes from a man aged 50-59 years in good health and CMV-seronegative. The CDR3 DNA follows: TGTGCCAGCAGCGCCAGGGGTTGGCACGAGCAGTACTTC. Its translation is CASSARGWHEQYF.